Below, 4 T cell receptor beta chains from the same sample are listed, as sequenced in a study of T cell responses to AZD1222 COVID-19 vaccine. Libraries were prepared by immunoSEQ multiplex PCR; TCRdb keeps only in-frame clonotypes and omits some of them. This table has 30,000 to 40,000 clones, more than 75% appearing once. Sequenced material: peripheral blood, taken 28 days after the second AZD1222 dose. These TCRs come from an adult who received the AZD1222 COVID-19 vaccine.

The chain joins TRBV4-3 to TRBJ2-1; D not resolved. CDR1 is LGHNA and CDR2 is YSLEER in the germline V gene. The CDR3 totals 15 residues. Trimming pared 0 bases from V and 1 base from J, leaving 7 bases between. CDR3 coding DNA: TGCGCCAGCAGCCAAGAGGTAGCTTCCTACAATGAGCAGTTCTTC. This gives the protein CASSQEVASYNEQFF.

The chain has TRBV18 and TRBJ2-7; D remains ambiguous. Per the germline V gene, CDR1 is KGHSH and CDR2 is LQKENI. Trimming shortened V by 0 bases and J by 2 bases, and 8 bases separated the two germline ends. CDR3 size: 14 residues. As DNA, the CDR3 is TGTGCCAGCTCACCACCTTCAAAGCCCTACGAGCAGTACTTC. Protein: CASSPPSKPYEQYF.

The rearrangement links TRBV19 to TRBJ1-3; TRBD1 aligns across 7 bases. Germline CDR1 LNHDA, CDR2 SQIVND (reference sequence). The CDR3 has 17 residues. J was trimmed by 0 bases and V by 4 bases; bases with no gene match: 9. CDR3 region: CASSRRGQPISGNTIYF. CDR3 nucleotides: TGTGCCAGTAGTAGACGGGGACAGCCCATCTCTGGAAACACCATATATTTT.

The rearrangement joins TRBV25-1 to TRBJ1-1; D call uncertain. Germline V gives CDR1 MGHDK, CDR2 SYGVNS. The CDR3 sequence is 14 residues long. V lost 1 base to trimming and J lost 3 bases, with 9 bases between them. CDR3 bases: TGTGCCAGCAGTGAATCGGTCAGTTACACTGAAGCTTTCTTT. Its translation: CASSESVSYTEAFF.